This entry concerns a single TCR beta chain. Which antigen it targets is not known. The record has no base qualities; no much larger clone is one base away. The protocol used for the library was the immunoSEQ multiplex PCR assay. Each sample had 9 x 10^4 or so TCR templates assayed by the deep sequencing platform. Genomic DNA extracted from sorted T cells was used for TCRbeta CDR3 sequencing. In the original analysis: The R programming language was used for clonal analysis of the TCRbeta CDR3 data. Unstimulated samples were compared with post-reaction CFSE-low samples to define alloreactive CD4+ and CD8+ clones. Alloreactive CD4+ clones were assigned to regulatory or non-regulatory origin by matching sequences to sorted unstimulated Treg and non-Treg repertoires. TCRdb stores this immuneACCESS table with in-frame sequences only. Part of the clones is absent; in the studies checked, under half of the shortfall reflects unresolved V genes, and no reason is known for the rest. From that table come the V and J calls and clone size; the DNA was used to work out D and trimming. The sample contains tens of thousands of clones, roughly 94% of them found a single time. The ten largest clones capture roughly 0.29% of the sample.

This entry belongs to a study of siplizumab effects on memory and regulatory T cells (dated by TCRdb to about 2019). Concerning the study at large: The study looked at the effect of siplizumab, an anti-CD2 antibody, on alloreactive T-cell subsets in allogeneic mixed lymphocyte reactions made from human PBMCs.

The CDR3 starts with the cysteine, ends with the phenylalanine, and has 14 residues. Only the CDR3 part of the read is kept: 42 bases, read in frame from the first base. Trimming takes 6 bases from V and 3 bases from J, and the germline ends sit 11 bases apart. The germline V gene encodes CDR1 SNHLY and CDR2 FYNNEI. TCRbeta CDR3 sequencing was performed on sorted unstimulated T cells and on proliferating T cells recovered from mixed lymphocyte reactions. Fresh whole blood from around 11 HLA-typed healthy donors was used to isolate PBMCs. Unstimulated CD4+ non-regulatory T cells were FACS-sorted to map the origin of alloreactive clones. Points the paper makes about the study in general: Greater diversity appeared to be present in unstimulated naive T cells than in memory T cells, and a substantial contribution to the alloresponse seemed to be made by naive cells. Among mappable alloreactive CD4+ clones, the Treg-derived fraction averaged about 75% with siplizumab versus 25% to 30% in control reactions. Because sequences at frequencies below about 10^-5 were poorly captured, only a minor fraction of alloreactive clones could be mapped back to unstimulated subsets. No functional confirmation was obtained for the suppressive function of proliferating Tregs from siplizumab cultures. The cumulative frequency of alloreactive sequences that could be traced back to unstimulated CD4+ memory T cells was significantly reduced by siplizumab. About 75-95% of proliferating CD4+ or CD8+ clones could not be given a naive or memory phenotype.

The clonotype was recovered from a human donor in good health. The sequenced sample consisted of non-Treg CD4+ T cells sorted from blood. In the paper's terms, the cell subset or site label means: FACS-sorted unstimulated CD4+ non-regulatory T cells. This chain joins TRBV2 to TRBJ2-2; TRBD1 could be the D gene, as 6 bases match. At the DNA level, the sequence is TGTGCCAGCAGACAGGGAAGAGACACCGGGGAGCTGTTTTTT. Protein translation: CASRQGRDTGELFF.